The present T cell receptor (beta chain) was sequenced within a study of cytomegalovirus exposure and HLA in healthy donors. Concerning this clone: Its antigen is currently unknown.

This PCR relied on a set of 60 Vbeta primers and 13 Jbeta primers. Profiled with immunoSEQ multiplex PCR; TCRdb holds only in-frame clones, not every one. Among 95,000 to 110,000 clones listed, around 77% were seen once. Findings and limits, study-wide: For most TCR sequences rarity was the rule, although some public TCRs occurred in many donors. The authors enumerated 180 or so TCR beta chains as linked to cytomegalovirus.

CDR1 is MGHRA, CDR2 YSYEKL, per germline. The CDR3 spans 16 residues. V lost 1 base and J lost 5, with 15 bases in between. The TCR comes from a male donor in good health and CMV-seronegative. The specimen was PBMCs. The gene calls are TRBV4-1 and TRBJ1-3; D not resolved. In DNA form, the CDR3 reads TGCGCCAGCAGCCAAGGACACATAACTCTGAGAAACACCATATATTTT. Protein: CASSQGHITLRNTIYF.